This T cell receptor (beta chain) was identified during a study of T cell responses to AZD1222 COVID-19 vaccine. A note on this clone: Antigen unknown.

Whole-study results and caveats: The repertoires were collected only after the peak T cell response. Clonal diversity was possibly underestimated; the donors were predominantly white British and more often female.

The germline gives CDR1 SGHRS, CDR2 YFSETQ. The CDR3 sequence is 14 residues long. With 0 bases removed from V and 8 bases from J, the gap between germline ends came to 12 bases. Data came from immunoSEQ multiplex PCR; TCRdb stores just in-frame clones and leaves some out. The table lists tens of thousands of clones, about 85% of them singletons. The sample here was peripheral blood, taken on day 0 of AZD1222 vaccination. The sequence derives from an adult in good health. The rearrangement uses TRBV5-1 and TRBJ2-1, with D perhaps TRBD2 (6 bases). The CDR3 DNA reads TGCGCCAGCAGCTTGGAACTAGCATTGGATGAGCAGTTCTTC. Residues: CASSLELALDEQFF.